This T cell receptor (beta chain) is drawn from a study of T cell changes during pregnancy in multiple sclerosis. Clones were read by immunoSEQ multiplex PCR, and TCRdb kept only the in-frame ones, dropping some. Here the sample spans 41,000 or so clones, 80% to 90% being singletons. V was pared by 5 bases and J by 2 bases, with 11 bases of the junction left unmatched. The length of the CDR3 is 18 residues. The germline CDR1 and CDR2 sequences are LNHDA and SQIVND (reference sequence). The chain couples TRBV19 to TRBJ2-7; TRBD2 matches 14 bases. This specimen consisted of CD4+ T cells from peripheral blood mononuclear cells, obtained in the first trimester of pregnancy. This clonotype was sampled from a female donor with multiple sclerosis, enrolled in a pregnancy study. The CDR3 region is CASSRTGLAGAKAYEQYF. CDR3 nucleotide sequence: TGTGCCAGTAGTCGAACGGGACTAGCGGGAGCAAAAGCCTACGAGCAGTACTTC.